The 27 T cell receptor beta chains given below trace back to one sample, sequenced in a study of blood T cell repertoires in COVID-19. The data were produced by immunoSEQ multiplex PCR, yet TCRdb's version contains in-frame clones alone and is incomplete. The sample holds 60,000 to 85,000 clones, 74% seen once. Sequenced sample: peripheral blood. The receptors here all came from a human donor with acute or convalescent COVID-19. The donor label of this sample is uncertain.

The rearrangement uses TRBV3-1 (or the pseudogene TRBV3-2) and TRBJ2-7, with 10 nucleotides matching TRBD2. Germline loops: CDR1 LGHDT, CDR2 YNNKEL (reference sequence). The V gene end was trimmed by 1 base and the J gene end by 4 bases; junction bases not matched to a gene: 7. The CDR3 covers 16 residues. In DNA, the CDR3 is TGTGCCAGCAGCCAAGGACTAGCGGGTCCTGATTACGAGCAGTACGTC. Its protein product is CASSQGLAGPDYEQYV.

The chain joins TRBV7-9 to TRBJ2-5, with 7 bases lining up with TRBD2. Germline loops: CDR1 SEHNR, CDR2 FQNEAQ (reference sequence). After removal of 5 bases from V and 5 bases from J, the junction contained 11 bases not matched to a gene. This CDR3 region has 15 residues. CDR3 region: CASSPPHGAGETQYF. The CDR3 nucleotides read TGTGCCAGCAGCCCGCCCCATGGAGCGGGGGAGACCCAGTACTTC.

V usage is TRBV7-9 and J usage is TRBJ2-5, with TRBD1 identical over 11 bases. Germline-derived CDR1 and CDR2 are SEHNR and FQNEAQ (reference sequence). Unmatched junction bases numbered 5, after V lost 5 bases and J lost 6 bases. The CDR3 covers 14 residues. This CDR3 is CASSRGQGVQTQYF. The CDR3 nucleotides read TGTGCCAGCAGCCGGGGACAGGGGGTACAGACCCAGTACTTC.

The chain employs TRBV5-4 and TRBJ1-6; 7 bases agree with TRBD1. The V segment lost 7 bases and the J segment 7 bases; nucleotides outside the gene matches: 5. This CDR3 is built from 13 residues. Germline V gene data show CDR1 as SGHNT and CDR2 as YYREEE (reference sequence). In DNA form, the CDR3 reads TGTGCCAGCTCGGGACAGCCAAATTCACCCCTCCACTTT. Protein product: CASSGQPNSPLHF.

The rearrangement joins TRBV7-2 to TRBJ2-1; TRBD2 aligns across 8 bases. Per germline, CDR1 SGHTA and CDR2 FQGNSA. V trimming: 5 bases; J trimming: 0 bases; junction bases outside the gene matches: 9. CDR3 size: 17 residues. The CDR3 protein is CASSPLSGATSYNEQFF. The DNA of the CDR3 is TGTGCCAGCAGCCCGCTTAGCGGGGCTACCTCCTACAATGAGCAGTTCTTC. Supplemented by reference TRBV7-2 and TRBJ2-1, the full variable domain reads GAGVSQSPSNKVTEKGKDVELRCDPISGHTALYWYRQSLGQGLEFLIYFQGNSAPDKSGLPSDRFSAERTGGSVSTLTIQRTQQEDSAVYLCASSPLSGATSYNEQFFGPGTRLTVL.

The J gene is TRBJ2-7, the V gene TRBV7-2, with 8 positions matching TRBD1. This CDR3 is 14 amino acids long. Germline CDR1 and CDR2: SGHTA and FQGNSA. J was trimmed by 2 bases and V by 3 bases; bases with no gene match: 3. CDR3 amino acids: CASSLQQGAYEQYF. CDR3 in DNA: TGTGCCAGCAGCTTGCAACAGGGGGCCTACGAGCAGTACTTC.

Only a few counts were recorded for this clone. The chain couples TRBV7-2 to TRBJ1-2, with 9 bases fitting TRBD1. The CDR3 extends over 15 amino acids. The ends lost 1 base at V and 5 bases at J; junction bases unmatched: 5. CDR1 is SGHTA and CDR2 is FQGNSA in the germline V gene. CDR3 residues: CASSLVGQGKYGYTF. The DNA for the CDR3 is TGTGCCAGCAGCTTAGTCGGACAGGGGAAGTATGGCTACACCTTC.

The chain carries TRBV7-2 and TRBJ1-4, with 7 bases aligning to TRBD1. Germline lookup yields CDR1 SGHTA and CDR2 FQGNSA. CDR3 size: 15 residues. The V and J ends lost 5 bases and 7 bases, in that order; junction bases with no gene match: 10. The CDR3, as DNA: TGTGCCAGCAGCACACGACAGGGAGGAAGTGAAAAACTGTTTTTT. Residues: CASSTRQGGSEKLFF.

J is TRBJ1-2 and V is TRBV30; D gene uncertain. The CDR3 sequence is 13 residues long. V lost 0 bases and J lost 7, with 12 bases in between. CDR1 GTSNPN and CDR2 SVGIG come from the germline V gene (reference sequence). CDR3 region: CAWSVPHSSGYTF. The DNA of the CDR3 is TGTGCCTGGAGTGTACCCCACAGTTCTGGCTACACCTTC.

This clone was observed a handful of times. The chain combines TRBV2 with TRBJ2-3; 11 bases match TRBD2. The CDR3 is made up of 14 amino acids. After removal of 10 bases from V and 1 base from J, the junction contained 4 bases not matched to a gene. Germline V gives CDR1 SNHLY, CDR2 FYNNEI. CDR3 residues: CATELAGGTDTQYF. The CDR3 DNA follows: TGTGCCACCGAACTAGCGGGGGGCACAGATACGCAGTATTTT.

CDR3 loop: CASNHGTTLETQYF. The DNA of the CDR3 is TGTGCCAGCAATCACGGGACTACTCTGGAGACCCAGTACTTC. The V call is TRBV2, the J call TRBJ2-5; 7 nucleotides align to TRBD2. This CDR3 region has 14 residues. The germline V gene encodes CDR1 SNHLY and CDR2 FYNNEI. V lost 7 bases, J lost 5 bases, and 10 bases stayed unmatched.

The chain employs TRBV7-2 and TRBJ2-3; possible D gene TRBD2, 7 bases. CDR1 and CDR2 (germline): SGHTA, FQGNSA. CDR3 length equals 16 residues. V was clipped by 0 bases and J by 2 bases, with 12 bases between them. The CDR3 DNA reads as TGTGCCAGCAGCTTAGCGCCCCGGGGGGCCACAGATACGCAGTATTTT. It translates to CASSLAPRGATDTQYF. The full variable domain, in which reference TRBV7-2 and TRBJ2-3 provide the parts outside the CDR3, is GAGVSQSPSNKVTEKGKDVELRCDPISGHTALYWYRQSLGQGLEFLIYFQGNSAPDKSGLPSDRFSAERTGGSVSTLTIQRTQQEDSAVYLCASSLAPRGATDTQYFGPGTRLTVL.

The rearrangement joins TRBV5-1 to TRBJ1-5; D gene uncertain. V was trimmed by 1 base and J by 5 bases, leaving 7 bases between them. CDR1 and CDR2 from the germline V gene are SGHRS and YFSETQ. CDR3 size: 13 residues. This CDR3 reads CASSLTVDQPQHF. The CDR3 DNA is TGCGCCAGCAGCTTGACAGTCGATCAGCCCCAGCATTTT.

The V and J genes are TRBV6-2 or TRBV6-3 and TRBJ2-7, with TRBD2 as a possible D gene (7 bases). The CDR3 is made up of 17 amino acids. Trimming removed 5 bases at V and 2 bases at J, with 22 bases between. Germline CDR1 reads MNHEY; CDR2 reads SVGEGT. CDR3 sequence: CASSARGGGRGTYEQYF. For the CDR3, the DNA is TGTGCCAGCAGTGCCCGGGGAGGGGGTCGGGGGACCTACGAGCAGTACTTC.

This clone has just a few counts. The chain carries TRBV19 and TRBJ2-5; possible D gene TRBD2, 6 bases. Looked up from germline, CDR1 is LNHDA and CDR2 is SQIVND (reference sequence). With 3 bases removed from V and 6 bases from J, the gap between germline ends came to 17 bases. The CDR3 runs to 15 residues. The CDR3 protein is CASSIGGPEGQTQYF. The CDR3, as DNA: TGTGCCAGTAGTATTGGAGGGCCGGAAGGGCAGACCCAGTACTTC.

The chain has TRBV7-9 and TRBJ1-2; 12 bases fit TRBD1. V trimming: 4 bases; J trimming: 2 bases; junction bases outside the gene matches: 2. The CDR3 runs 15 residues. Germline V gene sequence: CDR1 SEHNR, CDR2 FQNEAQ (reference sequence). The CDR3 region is CASSSGTGGNYGYTF. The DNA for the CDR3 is TGTGCCAGCAGCTCCGGGACAGGGGGCAACTATGGCTACACCTTC.

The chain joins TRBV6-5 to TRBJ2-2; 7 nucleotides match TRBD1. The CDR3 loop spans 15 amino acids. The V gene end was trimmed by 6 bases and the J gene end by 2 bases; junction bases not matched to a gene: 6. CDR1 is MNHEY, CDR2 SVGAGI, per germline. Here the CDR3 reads CASSPGQTNTGELFF. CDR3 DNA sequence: TGTGCCAGCAGCCCGGGACAGACAAACACCGGGGAGCTGTTTTTT.

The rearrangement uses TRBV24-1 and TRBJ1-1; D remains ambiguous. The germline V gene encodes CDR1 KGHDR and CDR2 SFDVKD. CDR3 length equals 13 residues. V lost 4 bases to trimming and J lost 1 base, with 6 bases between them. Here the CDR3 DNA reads TGTGCCACCAGTGAGTCCAAGAACACTGAAGCTTTCTTT. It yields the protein CATSESKNTEAFF.

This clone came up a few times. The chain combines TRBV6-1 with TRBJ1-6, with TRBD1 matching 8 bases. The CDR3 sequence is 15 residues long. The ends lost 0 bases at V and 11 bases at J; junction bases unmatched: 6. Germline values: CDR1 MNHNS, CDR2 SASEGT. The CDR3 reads CASSEARQGRPPLHF. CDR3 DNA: TGTGCCAGCAGTGAAGCACGACAGGGGCGCCCACCCCTCCACTTT.

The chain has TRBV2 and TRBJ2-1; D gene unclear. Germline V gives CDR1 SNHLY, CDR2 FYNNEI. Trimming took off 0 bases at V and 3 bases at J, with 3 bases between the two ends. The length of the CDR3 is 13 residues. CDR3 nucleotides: TGTGCCAGCAGTGAAGCCGGCTACAATGAGCAGTTCTTC. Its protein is CASSEAGYNEQFF.

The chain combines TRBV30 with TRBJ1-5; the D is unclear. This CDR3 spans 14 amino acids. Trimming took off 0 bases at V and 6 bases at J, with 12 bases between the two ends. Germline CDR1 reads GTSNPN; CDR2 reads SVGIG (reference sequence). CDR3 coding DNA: TGTGCCTGGAGTGTATCAAGGGAGGGTCAGCCCCAGCATTTT. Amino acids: CAWSVSREGQPQHF.

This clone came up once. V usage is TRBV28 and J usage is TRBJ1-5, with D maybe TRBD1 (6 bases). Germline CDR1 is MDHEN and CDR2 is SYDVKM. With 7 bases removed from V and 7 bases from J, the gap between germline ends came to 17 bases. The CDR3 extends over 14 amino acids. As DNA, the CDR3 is TGTGCCAGCAACCGGGACACCGGTTCACAGCCCCAGCATTTT. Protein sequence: CASNRDTGSQPQHF.

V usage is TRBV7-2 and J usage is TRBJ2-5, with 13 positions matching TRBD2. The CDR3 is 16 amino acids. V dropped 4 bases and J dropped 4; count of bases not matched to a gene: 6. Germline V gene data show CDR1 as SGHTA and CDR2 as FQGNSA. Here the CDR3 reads CASSSGTSGKGETQYF. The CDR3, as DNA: TGTGCCAGCAGCTCTGGGACTAGCGGGAAGGGAGAGACCCAGTACTTC. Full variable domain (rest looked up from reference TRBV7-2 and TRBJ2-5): GAGVSQSPSNKVTEKGKDVELRCDPISGHTALYWYRQSLGQGLEFLIYFQGNSAPDKSGLPSDRFSAERTGGSVSTLTIQRTQQEDSAVYLCASSSGTSGKGETQYFGPGTRLLVL.

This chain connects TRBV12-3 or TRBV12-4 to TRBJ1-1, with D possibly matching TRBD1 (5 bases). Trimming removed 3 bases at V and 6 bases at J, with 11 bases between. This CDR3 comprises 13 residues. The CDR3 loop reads CASSFIQGAEAFF. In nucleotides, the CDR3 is TGTGCCAGCAGTTTCATCCAGGGTGCTGAAGCTTTCTTT.

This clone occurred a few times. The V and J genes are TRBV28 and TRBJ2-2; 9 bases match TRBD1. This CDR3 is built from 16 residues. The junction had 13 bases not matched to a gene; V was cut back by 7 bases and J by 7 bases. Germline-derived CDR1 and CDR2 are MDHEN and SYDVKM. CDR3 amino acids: CASKTGTGRLIGELFF. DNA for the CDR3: TGTGCCAGCAAGACCGGGACAGGGAGGCTGATCGGGGAGCTGTTTTTT. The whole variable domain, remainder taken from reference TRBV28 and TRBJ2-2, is DVKVTQSSRYLVKRTGEKVFLECVQDMDHENMFWYRQDPGLGLRLIYFSYDVKMKEKGDIPEGYSVSREKKERFSLILESASTNQTSMYLCASKTGTGRLIGELFFGEGSRLTVL.

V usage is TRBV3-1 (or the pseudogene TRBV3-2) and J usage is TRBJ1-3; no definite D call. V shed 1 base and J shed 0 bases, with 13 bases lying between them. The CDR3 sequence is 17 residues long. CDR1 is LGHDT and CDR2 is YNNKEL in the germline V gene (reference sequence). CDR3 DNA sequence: TGTGCCAGCAGCCAAGGTCGTGGACGGGGCTCTGGAAACACCATATATTTT. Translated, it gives CASSQGRGRGSGNTIYF.

CDR3 residues: CASSNTGGFQPQHF. In nucleotides, the CDR3 is TGTGCCAGTAGCAATACAGGGGGCTTTCAGCCCCAGCATTTT. The J gene is TRBJ1-5, the V gene TRBV19; 9 bases match TRBD1. Germline CDR1 LNHDA, CDR2 SQIVND (reference sequence). The CDR3 is 14 amino acids. Losses at the gene ends were 6 bases for V and 6 bases for J; bases not matched to a gene: 6.